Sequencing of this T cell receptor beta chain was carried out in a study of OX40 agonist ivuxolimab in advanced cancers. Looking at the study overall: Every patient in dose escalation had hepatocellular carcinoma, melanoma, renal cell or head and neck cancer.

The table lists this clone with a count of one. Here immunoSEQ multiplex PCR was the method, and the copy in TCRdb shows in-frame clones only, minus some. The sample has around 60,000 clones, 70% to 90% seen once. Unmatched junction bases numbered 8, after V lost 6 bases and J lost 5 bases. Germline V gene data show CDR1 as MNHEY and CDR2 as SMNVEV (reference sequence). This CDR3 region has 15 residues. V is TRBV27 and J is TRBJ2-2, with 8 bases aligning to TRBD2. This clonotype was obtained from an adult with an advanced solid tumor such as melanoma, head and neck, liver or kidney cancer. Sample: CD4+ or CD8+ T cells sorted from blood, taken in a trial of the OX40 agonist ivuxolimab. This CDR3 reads CASSQRETWTGELFF. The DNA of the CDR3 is TGTGCCAGCAGCCAGCGGGAGACGTGGACCGGGGAGCTGTTTTTT.